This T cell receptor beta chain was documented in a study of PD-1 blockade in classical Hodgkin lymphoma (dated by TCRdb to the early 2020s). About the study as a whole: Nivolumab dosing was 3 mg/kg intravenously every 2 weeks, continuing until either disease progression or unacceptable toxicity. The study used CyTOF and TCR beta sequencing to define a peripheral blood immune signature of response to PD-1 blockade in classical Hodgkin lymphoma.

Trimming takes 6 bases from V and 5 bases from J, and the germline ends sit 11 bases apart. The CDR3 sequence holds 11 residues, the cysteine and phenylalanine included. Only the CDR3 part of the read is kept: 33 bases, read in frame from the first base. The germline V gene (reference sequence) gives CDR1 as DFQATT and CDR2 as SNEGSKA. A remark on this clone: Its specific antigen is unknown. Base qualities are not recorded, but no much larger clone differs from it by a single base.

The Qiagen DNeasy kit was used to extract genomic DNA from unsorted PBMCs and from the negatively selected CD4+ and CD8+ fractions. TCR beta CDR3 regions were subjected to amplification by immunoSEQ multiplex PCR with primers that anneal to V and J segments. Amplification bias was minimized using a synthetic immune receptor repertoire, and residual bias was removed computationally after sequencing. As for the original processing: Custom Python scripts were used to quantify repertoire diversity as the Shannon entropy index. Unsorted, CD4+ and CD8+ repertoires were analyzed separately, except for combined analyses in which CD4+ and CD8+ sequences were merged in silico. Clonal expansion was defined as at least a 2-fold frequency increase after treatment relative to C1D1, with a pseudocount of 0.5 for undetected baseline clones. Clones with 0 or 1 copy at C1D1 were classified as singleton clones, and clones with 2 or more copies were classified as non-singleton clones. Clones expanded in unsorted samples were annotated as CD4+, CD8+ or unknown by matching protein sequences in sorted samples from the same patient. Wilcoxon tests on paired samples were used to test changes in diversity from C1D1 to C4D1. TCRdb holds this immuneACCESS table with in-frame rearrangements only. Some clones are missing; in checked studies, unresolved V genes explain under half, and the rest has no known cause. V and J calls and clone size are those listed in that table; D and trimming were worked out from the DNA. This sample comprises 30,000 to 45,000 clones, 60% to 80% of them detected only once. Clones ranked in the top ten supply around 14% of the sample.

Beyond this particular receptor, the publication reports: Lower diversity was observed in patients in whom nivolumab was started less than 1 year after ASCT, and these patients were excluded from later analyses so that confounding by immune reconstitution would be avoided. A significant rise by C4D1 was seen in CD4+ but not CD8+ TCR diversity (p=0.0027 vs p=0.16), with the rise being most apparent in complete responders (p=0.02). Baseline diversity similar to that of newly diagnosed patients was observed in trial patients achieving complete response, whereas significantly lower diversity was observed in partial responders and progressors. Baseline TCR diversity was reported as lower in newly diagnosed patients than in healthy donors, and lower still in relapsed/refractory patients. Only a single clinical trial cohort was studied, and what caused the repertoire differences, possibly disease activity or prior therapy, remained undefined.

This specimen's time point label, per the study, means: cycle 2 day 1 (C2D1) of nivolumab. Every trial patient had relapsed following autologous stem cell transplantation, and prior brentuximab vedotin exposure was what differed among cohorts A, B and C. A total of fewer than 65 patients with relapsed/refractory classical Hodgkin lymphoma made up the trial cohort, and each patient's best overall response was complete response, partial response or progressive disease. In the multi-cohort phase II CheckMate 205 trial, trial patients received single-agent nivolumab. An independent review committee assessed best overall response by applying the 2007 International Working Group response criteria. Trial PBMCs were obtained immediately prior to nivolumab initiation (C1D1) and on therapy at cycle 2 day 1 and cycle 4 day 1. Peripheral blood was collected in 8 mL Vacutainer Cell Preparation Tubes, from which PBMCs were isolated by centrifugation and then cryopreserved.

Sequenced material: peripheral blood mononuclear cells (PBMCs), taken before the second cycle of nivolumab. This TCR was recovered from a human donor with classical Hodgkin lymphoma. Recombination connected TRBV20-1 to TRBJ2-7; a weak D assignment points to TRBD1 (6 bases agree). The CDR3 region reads CSAGDRHEQYF. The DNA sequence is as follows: TGCAGTGCCGGTGACAGGCACGAGCAGTACTTC.